These 8 T cell receptor beta chains were all obtained from the same sample, sequenced in a study of CD8 T cell repertoires and HIV-1 epitope variants. Clones were sequenced by immunoSEQ multiplex PCR, and TCRdb holds only the in-frame ones, with some missing. Here the sample spans fewer than 7,000 clones, 65% being singletons. The antigens of these receptors remain unknown. The sample consisted of cultured CD8+ T cells derived from PBMCs. These receptors were obtained from a male donor with HIV.

The chain has TRBV10-3 and TRBJ2-7; 10 bases line up with TRBD1. Germline loops: CDR1 ENHRY, CDR2 SYGVKD. With V trimmed by 4 bases and J by 6 bases, 6 bases remained unmatched. CDR3 length equals 14 residues. CDR3 residues: CAISVGGQGGEQYF. CDR3 DNA: TGTGCCATCAGTGTGGGAGGACAGGGGGGCGAGCAGTACTTC.

This clone showed up just a few times. The chain employs TRBV28 and TRBJ1-5; D ambiguous. There are 12 residues in the CDR3. V was pared by 6 bases and J by 12 bases, with 15 bases between. The V gene's germline CDR1 is MDHEN and CDR2 SYDVKM. The CDR3: CASSLVEGYQHF. Written as DNA, the CDR3 is TGTGCCAGCAGCCTAGTTGAGGGTTACCAGCATTTT.

The J gene is TRBJ2-1, the V gene TRBV11-2; 11 bases are shared with TRBD2. Germline loops: CDR1 SGHAT, CDR2 FQNNGV. Germline trimming cut 0 bases from V and 8 bases from J; bases unmatched to any gene: 9. This CDR3 has 17 amino acids. The CDR3 loop is CASSLEELAGVVYEQFF. In nucleotides, the CDR3 is TGTGCCAGCAGCTTAGAAGAACTAGCGGGAGTCGTGTATGAGCAGTTCTTC.

The rearrangement uses TRBV9 and TRBJ1-1; possibly TRBD1 for D (5 bases). Trimming took off 3 bases at V and 8 bases at J, with 17 bases between the two ends. The CDR3 extends over 14 amino acids. Germline V gene lookup returns CDR1 SGDLS and CDR2 YYNGEE. Written as DNA, the CDR3 is TGTGCCAGCAGCGGGGACGGGGGGTCTGGCGAAGCTTTCTTT. Translating gives CASSGDGGSGEAFF.

The chain couples TRBV25-1 to TRBJ2-1, with no clear D. The CDR3 is made up of 12 amino acids. CDR1 MGHDK and CDR2 SYGVNS come from the germline V gene. Trimming stripped 4 bases from V and 9 bases from J, with 10 bases between. CDR3 amino acids: CASSVSAAEQFF. The CDR3 DNA is TGTGCCAGCAGTGTGAGCGCCGCTGAGCAGTTCTTC.

This chain connects TRBV18 to TRBJ1-1, with no clear D. Germline CDR1 KGHSH, CDR2 LQKENI. V lost 3 bases to trimming and J lost 4 bases, with 24 bases between them. The CDR3 extends over 18 amino acids. The CDR3, as DNA: TGTGCCAGCTCACCCCGGGAATGGCACCCTACTGAAGCCACTGAAGCTTTCTTT. Translated: CASSPREWHPTEATEAFF.

The CDR3, as DNA: TGCACCAGCAGCCATTCAATCTTCTCCTACAATGAGCAGTTCTTC. Its translation is CTSSHSIFSYNEQFF. The chain employs TRBV1 and TRBJ2-1. TRBV1 is recorded as a pseudogene. The CDR3 covers 15 residues.

The CDR3, as DNA: TGTGCCAGCAGTAAGGACAGGGTCCCCACTGAAGCTTTCTTT. This translates into CASSKDRVPTEAFF. The chain uses TRBV6-5 and TRBJ1-1, with 8 positions matching TRBD1. The germline CDR1 and CDR2 sequences are MNHEY and SVGAGI. Trimming at V came to 5 bases and at J to 4 bases, leaving 6 bases not matched to a gene. The CDR3 extends over 14 amino acids.